This T cell receptor beta chain is drawn from a study of T cell changes during pregnancy in multiple sclerosis. Trimming took off 3 bases at V and 5 bases at J, with 16 bases between the two ends. The germline V gene encodes CDR1 SEHNR and CDR2 FQNEAQ (reference sequence). The CDR3 length is 15 residues. TCRdb's copy holds only in-frame clones and misses some; the assay was immunoSEQ multiplex PCR. The sample has about 55,000 clones, approximately 94% seen once. The V gene is TRBV7-9, the J gene TRBJ2-5; D might be TRBD2 (6 bases). Sequenced material: CD8+ T cells from peripheral blood mononuclear cells, taken after pregnancy. The receptor's source is a female donor with multiple sclerosis, enrolled in a pregnancy study. The CDR3 DNA follows: TGTGCCAGCAGCTTTGGAACGGGAGTTGGGGAGACCCAGTACTTC. It encodes CASSFGTGVGETQYF.